This entry lists 15 T cell receptor beta chains sequenced from one sample in a study of T cell changes during pregnancy in multiple sclerosis. The protocol was immunoSEQ multiplex PCR, while the TCRdb copy is restricted to in-frame clones and leaves out a portion. The sample has around 47,000 clones; 94% are singletons. The sample in question was CD8+ T cells from peripheral blood mononuclear cells, obtained in the first trimester of pregnancy. These receptors came from a female donor with multiple sclerosis, enrolled in a pregnancy study.

This chain joins TRBV15 and TRBJ1-2; D may be TRBD1 (5 bases). Trimming removed 1 base from V and 0 bases from J, with 12 bases in between. Germline values: CDR1 LNHNV, CDR2 YYDKDF (reference sequence). The CDR3 spans 16 residues. The CDR3 nucleotides are TGTGCCACCAGCAGAGTTGGGGGACTGACTAACTATGGCTACACCTTC. This codes for CATSRVGGLTNYGYTF.

This chain links TRBV7-9 with TRBJ2-7; D perhaps matches TRBD1 (6 bases). The CDR3 runs to 13 residues. V was trimmed by 2 bases and J by 3 bases, leaving 8 bases between them. The V gene's germline CDR1 is SEHNR and CDR2 FQNEAQ (reference sequence). CDR3 sequence: CASSLPGDYEQYF. The CDR3 coding sequence is TGTGCCAGCAGCTTACCAGGGGACTACGAGCAGTACTTC.

The chain links TRBV7-9 to TRBJ2-3; 8 bases align to TRBD2. V shed 4 bases and J 7 bases; nucleotides not matched to a gene: 13. The CDR3 has 16 residues. Germline loops: CDR1 SEHNR, CDR2 FQNEAQ (reference sequence). CDR3 region: CASSSLGGSGINTQYF. The CDR3 DNA sequence: TGTGCCAGCAGCTCCCTCGGTGGTAGCGGGATTAATACGCAGTATTTT.

This chain connects TRBV9 to TRBJ2-7, with 7 bases aligning to TRBD1. This CDR3 is 13 amino acids long. The germline gives CDR1 SGDLS, CDR2 YYNGEE. V lost 3 bases, J lost 2 bases, and 2 bases stayed unmatched. In DNA form, the CDR3 reads TGTGCCAGCAGCGCCGACAGGGCCTACGAGCAGTACTTC. Residues: CASSADRAYEQYF.

The rearrangement joins TRBV28 to TRBJ1-1, with a weak D call TRBD1 (5 bases). CDR3 length equals 16 residues. The germline CDR1 and CDR2 sequences are MDHEN and SYDVKM. Trimming removed 3 bases from V and 5 bases from J, with 19 bases in between. DNA of the CDR3: TGTGCCAGCAGTTTTGGGGCTCCTAGCGCGGGAACTGAAGCTTTCTTT. Translating it yields CASSFGAPSAGTEAFF.

The CDR3 DNA is TGTGCCACCAGCGCGGACTCTGGGGCCAACGTCCTGACTTTC. Translated: CATSADSGANVLTF. The chain is built from TRBV15 and TRBJ2-6; D is unclear. CDR3 length: 14 residues. From germline, CDR1 is LNHNV and CDR2 YYDKDF (reference sequence). Trimming cost V 5 bases and J 0 bases, with 5 bases left between them.

This chain uses TRBV7-9 with TRBJ1-4, with a weak D call TRBD1 (5 bases). The CDR3 spans 13 residues. CDR1 SEHNR and CDR2 FQNEAQ come from the germline V gene (reference sequence). Trimming pared 1 base from V and 14 bases from J, leaving 14 bases between. CDR3 in amino acids: CASSLESQGNLFF. The CDR3 DNA reads as TGTGCCAGCAGCTTAGAATCGCAGGGTAATCTGTTTTTT.

The chain carries TRBV7-9 and TRBJ2-1, with D perhaps matching TRBD2 (6 bases). The CDR3 length is 15 residues. Germline V CDR1 and CDR2: SEHNR, FQNEAQ (reference sequence). Between the trimmed V and J ends, which lost 4 bases and 0 bases, there was a span of 10 bases. In nucleotides, the CDR3 is TGTGCCAGCAGCTCGGAGGGTAGCTCCTACAATGAGCAGTTCTTC. Translation: CASSSEGSSYNEQFF.

The chain couples TRBV4-1 to TRBJ2-7; a weak D match, TRBD2 (5 bases). Germline CDR1 reads MGHRA; CDR2 reads YSYEKL. With 6 bases removed from V and 4 bases from J, the gap between germline ends came to 19 bases. This CDR3 is 15 amino acids long. CDR3 sequence (DNA): TGCGCCAGCAGACAGACCTCCGGGGTCTTATACGAGCAGTACTTC. Translation: CASRQTSGVLYEQYF.

The chain links TRBV29-1 to TRBJ2-3; D may be TRBD2 (5 bases). CDR3 length equals 14 residues. Germline V lookup: CDR1 SQVTM, CDR2 ANQGSEA. V was trimmed by 5 bases and J by 2 bases, leaving 14 bases between them. CDR3 region: CSVPGKGVTDTQYF. The CDR3 DNA sequence: TGCAGCGTTCCCGGGAAGGGCGTCACAGATACGCAGTATTTT.

V and J are TRBV9 and TRBJ1-3; D not certain. V dropped 0 bases and J dropped 8 bases, with 6 bases sitting between them. This CDR3 comprises 12 residues. Per germline, CDR1 SGDLS and CDR2 YYNGEE. The CDR3 sequence: CASSVGEDTIYF. In DNA, the CDR3 is TGTGCCAGCAGCGTAGGGGAGGACACCATATATTTT.

The J gene is TRBJ2-7, the V gene TRBV27; TRBD2 aligns across 8 bases. Trimming took 3 bases from V and 5 from J; bases not matched to a gene: 6. This CDR3 contains 14 residues. Germline CDR1 MNHEY, CDR2 SMNVEV (reference sequence). CDR3 sequence reads: CASSFSGSINEQYF. The DNA of the CDR3 is TGTGCCAGCAGTTTCAGCGGGAGTATTAACGAGCAGTACTTC.

The chain has TRBV28 and TRBJ2-1, with 8 bases that match TRBD2. Trimming at V came to 3 bases and at J to 6 bases, leaving 7 bases not matched to a gene. This CDR3 contains 15 residues. Germline lookup yields CDR1 MDHEN and CDR2 SYDVKM. The CDR3 here is CASSFPSGGFNEQFF. The CDR3 DNA follows: TGTGCCAGCAGTTTCCCCAGCGGGGGCTTCAATGAGCAGTTCTTC.

CDR3 in amino acids: CASSPLGGGTDTGELFF. The CDR3 nucleotides read TGTGCCAGCAGCCCATTAGGGGGGGGGACGGACACCGGGGAGCTGTTTTTT. The chain couples TRBV7-3 to TRBJ2-2; TRBD2 is a possible D gene (7 bases). V lost 5 bases, J lost 3 bases, and 19 bases lay in between. CDR1 and CDR2 (germline): SGHTA, FQGTGA. The CDR3 sequence is 17 residues long.

The chain couples TRBV28 to TRBJ2-2; tentative D call: TRBD2 (5 bases). This CDR3 comprises 13 residues. Trimming stripped 3 bases from V and 7 bases from J, with 9 bases between. Germline V gene sequence: CDR1 MDHEN, CDR2 SYDVKM. The CDR3: CASSFRGLGELFF. The CDR3 DNA reads TGTGCCAGCAGTTTTAGAGGGCTCGGGGAGCTGTTTTTT.